Listed below are T cell receptor beta chains from one sample, sequenced in a study of Graves' ophthalmopathy and Graves' hyperthyroidism. TCRdb passed the multiplex PCR reads through MiXCR, listing each CDR3 protein once. The table shows around 1.1 million distinct CDR3 sequences, with about 35% occurring only once. Sequenced input: peripheral blood or thyroid tissue (not recorded which). The receptors derive from an adult man with Graves' hyperthyroidism. The CDR3 runs from the conserved cysteine through the conserved F or W. A D gene is named only where the DNA matches it firmly. Rows may omit the clone size; those that give it use once, few, many or a size class.

many	TRBV5-1	TRBJ2-7	NA	CASSLRLVEEGEQYF	TGCGCCAGCAGCCTACGACTAGTAGAGGAGGGAGAGCAGTACTTC
many	TRBV7-9	TRBJ2-7	NA	CASSRSAEQYF	TGTGCCAGCAGCCGGTCAGCCGAGCAGTACTTC
NA	TRBV7-2	TRBJ1-5	TRBD1	CASSPTGGGDQPQHF	TGTGCCAGCAGCCCCACAGGGGGCGGGGATCAGCCCCAGCATTTT
NA	TRBV29-1	TRBJ1-6	TRBD1	CSVYTGGRSPLHF	TGCAGCGTCTATACAGGGGGCCGCTCACCCCTCCACTTT
many	TRBV25-1	TRBJ2-5	NA	CASGYPVGKKETQYF	TGTGCCAGCGGCTATCCCGTAGGGAAGAAAGAGACCCAGTACTTC
many	TRBV10-3	TRBJ2-2	TRBD2	CAIRIAGARAGELFF	TGTGCCATCAGGATAGCGGGAGCCCGGGCCGGGGAGCTGTTTTTT
NA	TRBV29-1	TRBJ2-5	NA	CSVGGRDFQETQYF	TGCAGCGTAGGCGGGCGCGACTTCCAAGAGACCCAGTACTTC
many	TRBV24-1	TRBJ1-2	TRBD1	CATSDLQGDYGYTF	TGTGCCACCAGTGATTTGCAGGGGGACTATGGCTACACCTTC
NA	TRBV5-1	TRBJ1-3	NA	CASSWSRDKNTIYF	TGCGCCAGCAGCTGGTCCCGGGACAAGAACACCATATATTTT
few	TRBV7-9	TRBJ2-7	TRBD2	CASSQVLSGLGYEQYF	TGCGCCAGCAGCCAAGTGCTATCAGGACTAGGGTACGAGCAGTACTTC
NA	TRBV19	TRBJ2-2	TRBD1	CASSGGQATGELFF	TGTGCCAGTAGTGGGGGACAGGCCACCGGGGAGCTGTTTTTT
NA	TRBV7-2	TRBJ1-1	TRBD1	CASSQDLPGQGTEAFF	TGCGCCAGCAGCCAAGATCTTCCCGGACAGGGCACTGAAGCTTTCTTT
once	TRBV29-1	TRBJ2-2	NA	CSVERSTTGELFF	TGCAGCGTTGAGAGATCAACAACCGGGGAGCTGTTTTTT
many	TRBV18	TRBJ2-7	TRBD1	CASSLDRVVYEQYF	TGTGCCAGCTCCTTGGACAGGGTGGTCTACGAGCAGTACTTC
NA	TRBV9	TRBJ2-6	TRBD1	CASSAKQGTIPGANVLTF	TGTGCCAGCAGCGCAAAACAGGGGACGATCCCTGGGGCCAACGTCCTGACTTTC
many	TRBV7-9	TRBJ1-1	TRBD1	CASSTWRGRGVTEAFF	TGTGCCAGCAGCACATGGAGGGGGCGCGGGGTGACTGAAGCTTTCTTT
many	TRBV10-3	TRBJ1-2	NA	CAITQAFDSGYTF	TGTGCCATCACCCAAGCCTTTGACAGTGGCTACACCTTC